This TCR beta chain stems from a study of T cell changes during pregnancy in multiple sclerosis. CDR1 is MNHEY and CDR2 is SVGAGI in the germline V gene. The CDR3 totals 15 residues. Unmatched junction bases numbered 7, after V lost 4 bases and J lost 7 bases. Clones were sequenced by immunoSEQ multiplex PCR, and TCRdb holds only the in-frame ones, with some missing. The data contain 75,000 to 95,000 clones, approximately 89% of them seen just once; the ten biggest clones take up under 2%. Material: peripheral blood, obtained in the first trimester of pregnancy. The sequence was obtained from a female donor in good health, enrolled as a control in a pregnancy study. J is TRBJ1-6 and V is TRBV6-5, with 7 bases identical to TRBD1. CDR3 loop: CASSLQGRWNSPLHF. CDR3 DNA: TGTGCCAGCAGTTTACAGGGGCGTTGGAATTCACCCCTCCACTTT.